Each of the 9 T cell receptor beta chains below was sequenced from the same sample in a study of shared clonotypes between healthy human individuals (dated by TCRdb to the early 2020s). Libraries were constructed by the immunoSEQ multiplex PCR assay. TCRdb retrieved this table from immuneACCESS and kept in-frame rearrangements only. Not all clones are present; in checked studies, unresolved V genes account for under half, and no reason is known for the remainder. The sample table shows 2 million or so clones, and 95% are seen once. The ten most abundant clones make up about 0.13% of the sample. The sequencing input was naive CD4+ T cells sorted from blood. The sample's cell subset or site, from its label and the paper: CD45RA+ positively selected. These receptors were obtained from a man between 18 and 29 years old in good health.

This chain joins TRBV7-3 and TRBJ2-7; D is perhaps TRBD2 (5 bases). V was pared by 2 bases and J by 7 bases, with 18 bases between. This CDR3 contains 15 residues. Looked up from germline, CDR1 is SGHTA and CDR2 is FQGTGA. The CDR3 protein is CASSLEKGPGSEQYF. CDR3 sequence (DNA): TGTGCCAGCAGCTTAGAGAAGGGCCCGGGGAGTGAGCAGTACTTC.

Note on this clone: The junction does not match germline at one end; this may be a read error. The chain is built from TRBV7-7 and TRBJ2-3, with TRBD2 matching over 10 bases. The CDR3 contains 15 residues. CDR1 and CDR2 (germline): SSHAT, FNYEAQ (reference sequence). The CDR3 bases are TGTGCTAGCAGCCACCCTAGCGGGAGTACAGATACGCAGTATTTT. This encodes CASSHPSGSTDTQYF.

The chain links TRBV7-3 to TRBJ2-7; 10 nucleotides agree with TRBD2. The V gene's germline CDR1 is SGHTA and CDR2 FQGTGA. Trimming at V came to 5 bases and at J to 4 bases, leaving 11 bases not matched to a gene. The CDR3 consists of 16 residues. Written as DNA, the CDR3 is TGTGCCAGCAGCCCAGGGCTAGCGGGGGCTTTATACGAGCAGTACTTC. This codes for CASSPGLAGALYEQYF.

The V gene is TRBV6-1, the J gene TRBJ2-2; 7 bases are a match to TRBD1. Germline V gene sequence: CDR1 MNHNS, CDR2 SASEGT. Losses at the gene ends were 3 bases for V and 4 bases for J; bases not matched to a gene: 2. This CDR3 has 14 amino acids. CDR3 sequence reads: CASSDRGPTGELFF. CDR3 in DNA: TGTGCCAGCAGTGATAGGGGGCCCACCGGGGAGCTGTTTTTT.

In nucleotides, the CDR3 is TGTGCCAGCAGCTTGTTGATGGGTGGTGTCTACGAGCAGTACTTC. Its protein is CASSLLMGGVYEQYF. The chain carries TRBV7-9 and TRBJ2-7; D remains unclear. CDR1 SEHNR and CDR2 FQNEAQ come from the germline V gene (reference sequence). V lost 3 bases to trimming and J lost 3 bases, with 15 bases between them. The CDR3 loop spans 15 amino acids. The full variable domain, completed using reference TRBV7-9 and TRBJ2-7, is DTGVSQNPRHKITKRGQNVTFRCDPISEHNRLYWYRQTLGQGPEFLTYFQNEAQLEKSRLLSDRFSAERPKGSFSTLEIQRTEQGDSAMYLCASSLLMGGVYEQYFGPGTRLTVT.

The rearrangement uses TRBV5-5 and TRBJ2-7, with 7 bases aligning to TRBD1. The CDR3 spans 15 residues. The germline V gene encodes CDR1 SGHKS and CDR2 YYEKEE (reference sequence). V lost 3 bases and J lost 0; bases outside the gene matches: 6. The CDR3 DNA follows: TGTGCCAGCAGCTCCGGACAGGCGTACTCCTACGAGCAGTACTTC. As protein: CASSSGQAYSYEQYF.

J is TRBJ1-1 and V is TRBV5-4, with TRBD1 matching over 7 bases. Germline CDR1 and CDR2: SGHNT and YYREEE (reference sequence). CDR3 length: 15 amino acids. The V and J ends lost 3 bases and 1 base, in that order; junction bases with no gene match: 6. This chain's CDR3 is CASSSPGQTNTEAFF. CDR3 bases: TGTGCCAGCAGCTCGCCGGGACAGACGAACACTGAAGCTTTCTTT.

For the CDR3, the DNA is TGTGCCAGTAGGACGACAGGGACTTCACCCCTCCACTTT. Translation: CASRTTGTSPLHF. The chain employs TRBV19 and TRBJ1-6, with 7 nucleotides matching TRBD1. The junction had 5 bases not matched to a gene; V was cut back by 6 bases and J by 9 bases. The V gene's germline CDR1 is LNHDA and CDR2 SQIVND (reference sequence). CDR3 length equals 13 residues.

The rearrangement links TRBV5-4 to TRBJ1-2, with D perhaps TRBD1 (6 bases). CDR3 length: 15 amino acids. CDR1 is SGHNT, CDR2 YYREEE, per germline (reference sequence). With 0 bases removed from V and 0 bases from J, the gap between germline ends came to 9 bases. Here the CDR3 DNA reads TGTGCCAGCAGCTTGGAACCAGGGGCTAACTATGGCTACACCTTC. It specifies CASSLEPGANYGYTF. The full variable domain, its missing parts supplied by reference TRBV5-4 and TRBJ1-2, is ETGVTQSPTHLIKTRGQQVTLRCSSQSGHNTVSWYQQALGQGPQFIFQYYREEENGRGNFPPRFSGLQFPNYSSELNVNALELDDSALYLCASSLEPGANYGYTFGSGTRLTVV.